The clone carrying this T cell receptor beta chain was found many times. Its target is unknown. The CDR3 spans 15 residues. From germline, CDR1 is SGHAT and CDR2 FQNNGV. J was trimmed by 7 bases and V by 5 bases; bases with no gene match: 12. TCRdb reanalysed the RACE reads using MiXCR and keeps one entry per CDR3 protein. The sample has 70,000 to 100,000 distinct CDR3 sequences, 6% to 9% seen once. This record belongs to a study of human T cells and chemical hapten exposure. Study as a whole: Weekly diphenylcyclopropenone doses were given to patients' scalps across the approximately 25-week study. Chiefly women, the patients showed alopecia areata, totalis or universalis.

Findings of the study overall: In comparison with controls, expanded TCRs gave rise to a significantly larger number of large CDR3 similarity clusters.

Time point indicated: patch test 1, 2 weeks after DPC sensitization. Stated treatment: therapeutic diphenylcyclopropenone sensitization with weekly scalp DPC. Alopecia patients, 18 to 70 years old and DPC-suitable, served as donors. This TCR was recovered from a woman aged 25 to 39 with alopecia areata. Some clones in this sample may be carry-over from other donors' samples. The rearrangement links TRBV11-2 to TRBJ2-3; the match to TRBD1 covers 7 bases. The material sequenced was whole blood, taken in connection with sensitization to the hapten diphenylcyclopropenone (DPC). The chain's CDR3 is CASSPPGQLSYTQYF. DNA of the CDR3: TGTGCCAGCAGCCCTCCGGGACAGCTGAGCTATACGCAGTATTTT. Combining the CDR3 with reference TRBV11-2 and TRBJ2-3 gives the whole variable domain EAGVAQSPRYKIIEKRQSVAFWCNPISGHATLYWYQQILGQGPKLLIQFQNNGVVDDSQLPKDRFSAERLKGVDSTLKIQPAKLEDSAVYLCASSPPGQLSYTQYFGPGTRLTVL.